This TCR beta chain emerged from a study of T cells after yellow fever vaccination. For TCR, cDNA came from 5'RACE template switching, which added a universal primer site and UMIs. Via MiXCR, TCRdb re-called the 5' RACE reads, giving one row per CDR3 protein. The repertoire has more than 95,000 distinct CDR3 sequences, nearly 15% of them found once; the top ten carry roughly 47%. Germline CDR1 is LGHNA and CDR2 is YSLEER. The length of the CDR3 is 14 residues. Trimming left V 0 bases short and J 2 bases short, with 8 bases between. This material consisted of CD8+ T cells sorted from PBMCs, taken 5 days after the yellow fever booster vaccination. This TCR was recovered from a man aged 18 to 30 who received the YFV17D yellow fever vaccine. The chain recombines TRBV4-3 with TRBJ2-7, with D perhaps matching TRBD2 (6 bases). The CDR3 DNA reads as TGCGCCAGCAGCCAAGAGTGGGGGGCCTACGAGCAGTACTTC. Residues: CASSQEWGAYEQYF.